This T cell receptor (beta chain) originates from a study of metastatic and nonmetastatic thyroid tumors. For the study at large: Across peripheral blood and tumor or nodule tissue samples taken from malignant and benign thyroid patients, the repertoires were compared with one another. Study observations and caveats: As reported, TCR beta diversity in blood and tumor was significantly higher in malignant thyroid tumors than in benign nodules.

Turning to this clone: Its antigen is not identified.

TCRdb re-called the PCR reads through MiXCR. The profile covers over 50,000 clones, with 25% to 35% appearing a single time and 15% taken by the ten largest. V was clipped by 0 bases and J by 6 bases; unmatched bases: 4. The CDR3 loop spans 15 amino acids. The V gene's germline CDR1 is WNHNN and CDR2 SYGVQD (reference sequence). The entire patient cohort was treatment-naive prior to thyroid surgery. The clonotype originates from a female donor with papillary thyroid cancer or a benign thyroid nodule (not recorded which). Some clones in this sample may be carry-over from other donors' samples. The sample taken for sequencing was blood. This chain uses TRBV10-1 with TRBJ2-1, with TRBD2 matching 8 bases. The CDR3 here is CASSESRTSFNEQFF. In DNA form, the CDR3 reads TGCGCCAGCAGTGAGTCGAGGACTAGCTTCAATGAGCAGTTCTTC.